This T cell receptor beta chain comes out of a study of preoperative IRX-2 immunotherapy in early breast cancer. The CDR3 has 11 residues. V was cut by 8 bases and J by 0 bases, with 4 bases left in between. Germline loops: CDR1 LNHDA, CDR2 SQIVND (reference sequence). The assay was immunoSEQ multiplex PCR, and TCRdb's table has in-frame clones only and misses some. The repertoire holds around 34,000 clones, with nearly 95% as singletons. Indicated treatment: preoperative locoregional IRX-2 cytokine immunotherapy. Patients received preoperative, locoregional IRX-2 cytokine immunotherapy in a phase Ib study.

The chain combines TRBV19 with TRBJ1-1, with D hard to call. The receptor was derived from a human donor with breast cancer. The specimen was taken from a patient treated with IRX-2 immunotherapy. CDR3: CASSMNTEAFF. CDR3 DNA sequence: TGTGCCAGTTCGATGAACACTGAAGCTTTCTTT.